Shown below are 5 T cell receptor beta chains from a single sample sequenced in a study of human T cells and chemical hapten exposure. Indicated time point: patch test 3, about 24 weeks after DPC sensitization. The treatment here: therapeutic diphenylcyclopropenone sensitization with weekly scalp DPC. TCRdb independently ran MiXCR on the RACE reads; one entry per CDR3 protein. In the table there are more than 150,000 distinct CDR3 sequences, under 30% of which are singletons. The sample was whole blood, taken in connection with sensitization to the hapten diphenylcyclopropenone (DPC). Receptors were obtained from a middle-aged woman with alopecia areata. Some clones in this sample may be carry-over from other donors' samples.

V usage is TRBV28 and J usage is TRBJ2-2; 13 nucleotides agree with TRBD2. V trimming: 7 bases; J trimming: 4 bases; junction bases outside the gene matches: 6. Germline CDR1 reads MDHEN; CDR2 reads SYDVKM. The CDR3 length is 16 residues. The CDR3 reads CASTPGLAGPTGELFF. CDR3 nucleotides: TGTGCCAGCACCCCGGGACTAGCGGGACCCACCGGGGAGCTGTTTTTT.

This clonotype was counted many times. The rearrangement links TRBV7-9 to TRBJ1-4; no definite D call. The V end was cut by 1 base, the J end by 5 bases, with 5 bases between. Germline CDR1 is SEHNR and CDR2 is FQNEAQ (reference sequence). This CDR3 is built from 13 residues. CDR3 loop: CASSLGRNEKLFF. Written as DNA, the CDR3 is TGTGCCAGCAGCTTAGGCCGAAATGAAAAACTGTTTTTT.

As DNA, the CDR3 is TGCGCCAGCAGCGCACCCTTTAGCGGGAATTACAATGAGCAGTTCTTC. Protein: CASSAPFSGNYNEQFF. This rearrangement joins TRBV4-1 to TRBJ2-1; 8 bases agree with TRBD2. CDR1 and CDR2 from the germline V gene are MGHRA and YSYEKL. J was trimmed by 4 bases and V by 5 bases; bases with no gene match: 10. The CDR3 has 16 residues.

The chain carries TRBV29-1 and TRBJ2-7, with a possible D match to TRBD1 (5 bases). With 2 bases removed from V and 0 bases from J, the gap between germline ends came to 5 bases. Germline V gene sequence: CDR1 SQVTM, CDR2 ANQGSEA. The CDR3 has 12 residues. In DNA, the CDR3 is TGCAGCGTTGAAAGGGGCTCCTACGAGCAGTACTTC. Its protein product is CSVERGSYEQYF.

This clonotype was seen a handful of times. This sequence joins TRBV9 and TRBJ1-4, with 11 bases matching TRBD1. J gave up 7 bases and V 3 bases, and 2 bases lay outside the gene matches. Germline CDR1 is SGDLS and CDR2 is YYNGEE. The CDR3 spans 14 residues. Here the CDR3 DNA reads TGTGCCAGCAGCGCCGGGACAGGGGGTGAAAAACTGTTTTTT. Encoded protein: CASSAGTGGEKLFF.